These T cell receptor beta chains were read from a single sample in a study of Graves' ophthalmopathy and Graves' hyperthyroidism. TCRdb reprocessed the multiplex PCR reads with MiXCR, giving one entry per CDR3 protein. The table has 350,000 or so distinct CDR3 sequences, 15% to 20% seen once; the top ten hold approximately 13%. The source material was peripheral blood. These receptors all stem from an adult man with Graves' ophthalmopathy. CDR3s include the opening cysteine and the closing phenylalanine or tryptophan. The D gene is left open where the match is weak. Clone size is shown for a subset of rows, as once, few, many or a class of expanded clone.

>many|NA|TRBJ1-6|TRBV2
TGTGCCAGCAGGGGGACACCGACCCGCCACTTT
CASRGTPTRHF
>many|TRBD1|TRBJ2-5|TRBV6-2/TRBV6-3
TGTGCCAGCATTAGGACAGGTGCCCAAGAGACCCAGTACTTC
CASIRTGAQETQYF
>many|NA|TRBJ1-1|TRBV4-1
TGCGCCAGCAGCCAAGATTTCAGCAGGGCTGGGGCTTTCTTT
CASSQDFSRAGAFF
>many|NA|TRBJ1-2|TRBV3-1
TGTGCCAGCAGCCAAGGGGAGGGCCTTGGTGGCTACACCTTC
CASSQGEGLGGYTF
>many|NA|TRBJ1-2|TRBV6-5
TGTGCCAGCAGTTACTCGAGACAGATAAATACTGGCTACACCTTC
CASSYSRQINTGYTF
>many|TRBD1|TRBJ1-2|TRBV6-5
TGTGCCAGCAGTTACTTATCACAGGGGGCGCTCTTCTATGGCTACACCTTC
CASSYLSQGALFYGYTF
>many|NA|TRBJ2-7|TRBV25-1
TGTGCCAGCAGTCAACAGGTCTACGAGCAGTACTTC
CASSQQVYEQYF
>many|NA|TRBJ1-5|TRBV19
TGTGCCAGTAGTCCGCCCGGGACTCCCGCGGGCAATCAGCCCCAGCATTTT
CASSPPGTPAGNQPQHF
>NA|NA|TRBJ1-1|TRBV29-1
TGCAGCTCCCGTGGACAGCCGAACACTGAAGCTTTCTTT
CSSRGQPNTEAFF
>many|NA|TRBJ2-2|TRBV19
TGTGCCAGTAGTACCCGGGGCGCCGGGGAGCTGTTTTTT
CASSTRGAGELFF
>many|NA|TRBJ1-5|TRBV28
TGTGCCAGCAGTTTCGTGGGGGGCGAAGGCAATCAGCCCCAGCATTTT
CASSFVGGEGNQPQHF
>many|TRBD2|TRBJ2-7|TRBV20-1
TGCAGTGCTAACCCTAGCGGACTGAACTACGAGCAGTACTTC
CSANPSGLNYEQYF
>NA|NA|TRBJ1-2|TRBV4-2
TGTGCCAGCAGCCAAGGAGGGCCCTCAAACTATGGCTACACCTTC
CASSQGGPSNYGYTF
>many|NA|TRBJ2-7|TRBV30
TGTGCCTGGAGTGATAAGGGAGACGGTTACGAGCAGTACTTC
CAWSDKGDGYEQYF
>many|TRBD1|TRBJ2-7|TRBV5-1
TGCGCCAGCAGCCGACAGGGCGACGGGTACGAGCAGTACTTC
CASSRQGDGYEQYF
>many|TRBD1|TRBJ2-7|TRBV6-1
TGTGCCAGCAGTGAGGACAGGGGAGGGTACGAGCAGTACTTC
CASSEDRGGYEQYF
>many|NA|TRBJ1-2|TRBV4-2
TGTGCCAGCAGCCAAGACCCCCCAGCCAATTCCAAATTC
CASSQDPPANSKF
>many|NA|TRBJ2-5|TRBV12-3/TRBV12-4
TGTGCCAGCAGTTTCGATTGGGAGACCCAGTACTTC
CASSFDWETQYF
>many|TRBD1|TRBJ1-6|TRBV28
TGTGCCAGCAGCCTTACGACAGGGGGCCATTCACCCCTCCACTTT
CASSLTTGGHSPLHF
>many|NA|TRBJ2-5|TRBV7-2
TGTGCCAGCAGCTTGGGTGGGGAGAGGGGAGAGACCCAGTACTTC
CASSLGGERGETQYF
>many|NA|TRBJ1-5|TRBV6-5
TGTGCCAGCAGTTACCGCAGGGCGGACAGCAATCAGCCCCAGCATTTT
CASSYRRADSNQPQHF
>many|NA|TRBJ1-6|TRBV5-1
TGCGCCAGCAGACAAAGGACAGAAGAAAATTCACCCCTCCACTTT
CASRQRTEENSPLHF
>many|NA|TRBJ2-5|TRBV6-5
TGTGCCAGCAGGAGAAGAGGGACACAGCAAGAGACCCAGTACTTC
CASRRRGTQQETQYF
>many|NA|TRBJ1-1|TRBV11-2
TGTGCCAGCAGCTTGGCCCCTGAAGCTTTCTTT
CASSLAPEAFF
>many|TRBD1|TRBJ1-1|TRBV3-1
TGTGCCAGTGGTTCCGGGACAGGCTTCCCTGAAGCTTTCTTT
CASGSGTGFPEAFF
>many|NA|TRBJ2-7|TRBV6-1
TGTGCCAGCAGTAAGCCCGGGACCTACGAGCAGTACTTC
CASSKPGTYEQYF
>many|TRBD1|TRBJ1-5|TRBV10-2
TGCGCCAGTAGAGACAGGGACCTTTTGCCCCAGCATTTT
CASRDRDLLPQHF
>NA|NA|TRBJ2-2|TRBV6-1
TGTGCCAGCAGAGGACCCGGGGGCACCGGGGAGCTGTTTTTT
CASRGPGGTGELFF
>NA|NA|TRBJ1-1|TRBV6-1
TGTGCCACCTCACCGAGACGCCCGAACACTGAAGCTTTCTTT
CATSPRRPNTEAFF
>many|TRBD2|TRBJ2-7|TRBV27
TGTGCCACCCAGACTACTAGCGGTCCCTACGAGCAGTACTTC
CATQTTSGPYEQYF
>many|TRBD1|TRBJ2-7|TRBV30
TGTGCCTGGGACAGGGATCACGAGCAGTACTTC
CAWDRDHEQYF
>many|TRBD1|TRBJ2-5|TRBV2
TGTGCCAGCAGCGGACAGGGGATAGAGACCCAGTACTTC
CASSGQGIETQYF
>many|NA|TRBJ2-3|TRBV27
TGTGCCAGCAGTTTATCCCAGGGAACAGATACGCAGTATTTT
CASSLSQGTDTQYF
>many|TRBD2|TRBJ2-7|TRBV4-1
TGCGCCAGCAGCCGGGGGGGTAGCGGGCGGTCCTACGAGCAGTACTTC
CASSRGGSGRSYEQYF
>many|TRBD1|TRBJ1-2|TRBV9
TGTGCCAGCAGCACCGAGCCGGACAGGGGGCGTTATGGCTACACCTTC
CASSTEPDRGRYGYTF
>many|NA|TRBJ1-6|TRBV7-9
TGTGCCAGCAGCCAGGACACCGGTTCACCCCTCCACTTT
CASSQDTGSPLHF
>many|NA|TRBJ1-2|TRBV20-1
TGCAGTGCTAAAGCGGGGTATAACTATGGCTACACCTTC
CSAKAGYNYGYTF
>many|NA|TRBJ1-3|TRBV6-5
TGTGCCAGCCAAATCAGCGGGGGGCTTTTCGGAGAAGCTGGAAACACCATATATTTT
CASQISGGLFGEAGNTIYF
>many|NA|TRBJ1-5|TRBV10-3
TGTGCCATCAGTGGAGGCGACCATCAGCCCCAGCATTTT
CAISGGDHQPQHF
>many|NA|TRBJ2-5|TRBV19
TGTGCCGGAAGGGAACCCCAAGAGACCCAGTACTTC
CAGREPQETQYF
>NA|NA|TRBJ2-2|TRBV12-3/TRBV12-4
TGTGCCAGCAGTTTATTCTCCTCCACCGGGGAGCTGTTTTTT
CASSLFSSTGELFF
>many|TRBD2|TRBJ2-2|TRBV4-2
TGTGCCAGCAGCCCACGGGAACGGGGAGGGCTAGCGGCGAACACCGGGGAGCTGTTTTTT
CASSPRERGGLAANTGELFF
>many|TRBD2|TRBJ2-5|TRBV7-2
TGTGCCAGCAGCTTAGTGGCTAGCGGTCGGGAGACCCAGTACTTC
CASSLVASGRETQYF
>many|NA|TRBJ2-1|TRBV6-6
TGTGCCAGCAGTTTAGAGTACAATGAGCAGTTCTTC
CASSLEYNEQFF
>many|NA|TRBJ2-2|TRBV24-1
TGTGCCACCAGTTACTCCGGGGAGCTGTTTTTT
CATSYSGELFF
>few|TRBD2|TRBJ2-7|TRBV12-3/TRBV12-4
TGTGCCAGCAGCGAAACGGGACTAGCGTTCTACGAGCAGTACTTC
CASSETGLAFYEQYF
>many|TRBD1|TRBJ1-5|TRBV12-3/TRBV12-4
TGTGCCAGCAGTGATGGGACAGCTAACAATCAGCCCCAGCATTTT
CASSDGTANNQPQHF
>many|NA|TRBJ2-2|TRBV15
TGTGCCACCAGCAGAGGAGGCCTTTTGTCGGCCGGGGAGCTGTTTTTT
CATSRGGLLSAGELFF
>many|NA|TRBJ2-7|TRBV20-1
TGCAGTGCCAAGGATGCGAACGAGCAGTACTTC
CSAKDANEQYF
>many|NA|TRBJ1-3|TRBV4-3
TGCGCCAGCAGCCAAGAGGGGACACGAGATTACTCAGGGGACACCATATATTTT
CASSQEGTRDYSGDTIYF
>many|TRBD1|TRBJ1-2|TRBV7-9
TGTGCCAGCAGCTTAGGACAGGGTTTCGGCTACACCTTC
CASSLGQGFGYTF
>many|NA|TRBJ1-2|TRBV2
TGTGCCAGCAGTATGGACAAAAACTATGGCTACACCTTC
CASSMDKNYGYTF
>many|NA|TRBJ1-2|TRBV2
TGTGCCAGCAGTGTAACCCGGGGGGCTAACTATGGCTACACCTTC
CASSVTRGANYGYTF
>many|TRBD2|TRBJ2-5|TRBV7-2
TGTGCCAGCACCCCCTTGCTAGCGGGAGAGACCCAGTACTTC
CASTPLLAGETQYF
>many|NA|TRBJ2-7|TRBV28
TGTGCCAGCAGTTTTTCAAGGGCCTACGAGCAGTACTTC
CASSFSRAYEQYF